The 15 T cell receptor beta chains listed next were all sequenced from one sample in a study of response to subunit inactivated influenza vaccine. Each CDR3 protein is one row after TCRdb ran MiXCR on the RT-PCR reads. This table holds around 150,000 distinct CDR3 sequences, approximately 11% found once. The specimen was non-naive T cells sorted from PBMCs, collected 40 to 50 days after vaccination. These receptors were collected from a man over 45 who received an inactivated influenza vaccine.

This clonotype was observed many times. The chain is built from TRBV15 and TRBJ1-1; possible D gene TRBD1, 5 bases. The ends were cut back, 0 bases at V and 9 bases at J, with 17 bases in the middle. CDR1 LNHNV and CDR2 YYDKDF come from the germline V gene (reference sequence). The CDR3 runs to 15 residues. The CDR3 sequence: CATSRDFRGTEQAFF. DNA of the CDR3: TGTGCCACCAGCAGAGATTTTCGGGGCACGGAACAAGCTTTCTTT.

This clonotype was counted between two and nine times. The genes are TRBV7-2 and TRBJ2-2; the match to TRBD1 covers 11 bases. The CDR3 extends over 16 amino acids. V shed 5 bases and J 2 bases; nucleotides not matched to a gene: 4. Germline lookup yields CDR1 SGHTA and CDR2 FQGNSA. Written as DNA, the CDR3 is TGTGCCAGCAGCCTACGGACAGGGGGCAACACCGGGGAGCTGTTTTTT. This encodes CASSLRTGGNTGELFF.

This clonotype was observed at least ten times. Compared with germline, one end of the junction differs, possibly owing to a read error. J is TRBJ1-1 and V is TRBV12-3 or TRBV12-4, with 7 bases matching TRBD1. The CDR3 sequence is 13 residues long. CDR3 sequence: CASSLGQVLSAFF. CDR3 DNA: TGTGCCAGCAGCTTAGGACAGGTCCTGTCAGCTTTCTTT.

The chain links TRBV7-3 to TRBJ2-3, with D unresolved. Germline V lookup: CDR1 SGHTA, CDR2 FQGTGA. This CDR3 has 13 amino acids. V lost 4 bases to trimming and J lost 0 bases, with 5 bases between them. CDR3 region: CASSSTSTDTQYF. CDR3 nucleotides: TGTGCCAGCAGCTCGACTAGCACAGATACGCAGTATTTT. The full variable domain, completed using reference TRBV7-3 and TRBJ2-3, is GAGVSQTPSNKVTEKGKYVELRCDPISGHTALYWYRQSLGQGPEFLIYFQGTGAADDSGLPNDRFFAVRPEGSVSTLKIQRTERGDSAVYLCASSSTSTDTQYFGPGTRLTVL.

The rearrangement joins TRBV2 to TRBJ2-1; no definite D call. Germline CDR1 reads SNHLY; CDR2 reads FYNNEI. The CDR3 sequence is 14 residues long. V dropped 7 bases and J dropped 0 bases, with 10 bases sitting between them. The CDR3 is CASIAGLSYNEQFF. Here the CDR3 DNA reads TGTGCCAGCATAGCAGGCCTCTCCTACAATGAGCAGTTCTTC.

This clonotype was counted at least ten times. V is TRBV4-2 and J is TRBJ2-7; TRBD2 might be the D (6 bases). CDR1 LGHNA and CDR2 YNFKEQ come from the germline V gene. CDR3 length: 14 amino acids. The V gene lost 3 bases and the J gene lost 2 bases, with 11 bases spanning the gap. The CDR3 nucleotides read TGTGCCAGCAGCCATCTAGCGCCCACCTACGAGCAGTACTTC. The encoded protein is CASSHLAPTYEQYF.

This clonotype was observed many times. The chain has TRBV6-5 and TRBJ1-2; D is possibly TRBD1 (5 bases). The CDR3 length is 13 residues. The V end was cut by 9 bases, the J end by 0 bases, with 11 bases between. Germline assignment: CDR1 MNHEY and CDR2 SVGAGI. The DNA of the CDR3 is TGTGCCAGTCGGACACGAGCTAACTATGGCTACACCTTC. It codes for CASRTRANYGYTF.

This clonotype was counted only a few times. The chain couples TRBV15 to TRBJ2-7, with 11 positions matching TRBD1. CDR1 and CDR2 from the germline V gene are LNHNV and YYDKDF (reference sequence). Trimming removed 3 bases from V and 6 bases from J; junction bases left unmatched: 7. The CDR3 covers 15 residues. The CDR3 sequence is CATSSPGQGALEQYF. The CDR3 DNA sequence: TGTGCCACCAGCAGTCCAGGACAGGGGGCCCTCGAGCAGTACTTC. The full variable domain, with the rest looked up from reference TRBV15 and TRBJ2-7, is DAMVIQNPRYQVTQFGKPVTLSCSQTLNHNVMYWYQQKSSQAPKLLFHYYDKDFNNEADTPDNFQSRRPNTSFCFLDIRSPGLGDTAMYLCATSSPGQGALEQYFGPGTRLTVT.

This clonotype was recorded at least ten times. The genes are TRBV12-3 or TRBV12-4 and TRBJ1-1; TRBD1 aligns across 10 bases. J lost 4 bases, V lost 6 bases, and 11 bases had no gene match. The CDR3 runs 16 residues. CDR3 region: CASSRRDRGYSTEAFF. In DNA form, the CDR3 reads TGTGCCAGCAGCCGCCGGGACAGGGGATATAGCACTGAAGCTTTCTTT.

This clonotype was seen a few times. DNA for the CDR3: TGCAGCGCCCGTAAGGACAGCACCTCCTACGAGCAGTACTTC. It codes for CSARKDSTSYEQYF. The chain employs TRBV29-1 and TRBJ2-7; D perhaps matches TRBD1 (6 bases). Germline V CDR1 and CDR2: SQVTM, ANQGSEA. CDR3 length: 14 residues. The V end was cut by 7 bases, the J end by 0 bases, with 16 bases between.

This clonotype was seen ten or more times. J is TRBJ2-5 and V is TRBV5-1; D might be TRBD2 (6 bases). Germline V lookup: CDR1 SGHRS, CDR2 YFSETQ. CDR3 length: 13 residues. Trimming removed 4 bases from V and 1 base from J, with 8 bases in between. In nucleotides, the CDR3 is TGCGCCAGCAGCGGGACTCCCCAAGAGACCCAGTACTTC. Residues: CASSGTPQETQYF.

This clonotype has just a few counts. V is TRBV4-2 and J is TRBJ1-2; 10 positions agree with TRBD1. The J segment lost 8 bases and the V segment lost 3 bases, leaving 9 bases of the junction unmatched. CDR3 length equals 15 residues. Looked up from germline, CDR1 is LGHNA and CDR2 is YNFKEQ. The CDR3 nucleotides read TGTGCCAGCAGCCAGATGGACAGGGGGGCTGGAGGCTACACCTTC. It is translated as CASSQMDRGAGGYTF.

This CDR3 is CASSPNEQGANSYGYTF. Here the CDR3 DNA reads TGTGCCAGCTCACCGAATGAACAGGGGGCGAATAGCTATGGCTACACCTTC. This chain links TRBV18 with TRBJ1-2; the match to TRBD1 covers 9 bases. In germline, CDR1 is KGHSH, CDR2 LQKENI. V lost 3 bases, J lost 4 bases, and 12 bases stayed unmatched. This CDR3 contains 17 residues. Supplemented by reference TRBV18 and TRBJ1-2, the full variable domain reads NAGVMQNPRHLVRRRGQEARLRCSPMKGHSHVYWYRQLPEEGLKFMVYLQKENIIDESGMPKERFSAEFPKEGPSILRIQQVVRGDSAAYFCASSPNEQGANSYGYTFGSGTRLTVV.

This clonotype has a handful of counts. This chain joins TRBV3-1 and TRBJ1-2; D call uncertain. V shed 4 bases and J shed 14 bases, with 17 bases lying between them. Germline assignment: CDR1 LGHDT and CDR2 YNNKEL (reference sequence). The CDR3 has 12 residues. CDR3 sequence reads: CASSPERGLGTF. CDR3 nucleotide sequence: TGTGCCAGCAGCCCCGAGCGAGGGCTGGGGACCTTC.

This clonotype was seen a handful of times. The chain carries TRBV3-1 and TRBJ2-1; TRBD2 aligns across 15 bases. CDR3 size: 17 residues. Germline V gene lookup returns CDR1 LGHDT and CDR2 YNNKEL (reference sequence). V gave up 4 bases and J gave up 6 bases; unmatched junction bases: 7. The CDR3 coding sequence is TGTGCCAGCAGCCCCCTAAGGACTAGCGGGAGGGGCAATGAGCAGTTCTTC. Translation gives CASSPLRTSGRGNEQFF.